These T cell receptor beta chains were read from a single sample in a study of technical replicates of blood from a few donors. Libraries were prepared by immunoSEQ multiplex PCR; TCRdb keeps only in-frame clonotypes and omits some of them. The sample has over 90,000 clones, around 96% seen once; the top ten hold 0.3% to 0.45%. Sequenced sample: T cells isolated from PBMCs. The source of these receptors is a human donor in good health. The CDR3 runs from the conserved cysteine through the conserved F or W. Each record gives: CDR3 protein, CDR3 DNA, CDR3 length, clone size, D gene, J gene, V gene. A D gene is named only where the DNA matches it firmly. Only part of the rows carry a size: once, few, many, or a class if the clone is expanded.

cdr3_aa: CASSGEQGRFYNEQFF; cdr3_nt: TGTGCCAGTAGTGGAGAACAGGGAAGATTTTACAATGAGCAGTTCTTC; cdr3_length: 16; clone_size: NA; d_call: NA; j_call: TRBJ2-1; v_call: TRBV19
cdr3_aa: CASSVGDYTGELFF; cdr3_nt: TGTGCCAGCAGCGTCGGGGACTACACCGGGGAGCTGTTTTTT; cdr3_length: 14; clone_size: NA; d_call: NA; j_call: TRBJ2-2; v_call: TRBV9
cdr3_aa: CASSLGTGNLLEQYF; cdr3_nt: TGCGCCAGCAGCTTAGGGACAGGGAATCTCCTCGAGCAGTACTTC; cdr3_length: 15; clone_size: NA; d_call: TRBD1; j_call: TRBJ2-7; v_call: TRBV5-1
cdr3_aa: CASSYRGHEQYF; cdr3_nt: TGTGCCAGCAGCTACAGAGGGCACGAGCAGTACTTC; cdr3_length: 12; clone_size: NA; d_call: NA; j_call: TRBJ2-7; v_call: TRBV7-9
cdr3_aa: CASSLAGGNYNEQFF; cdr3_nt: TGTGCCAGCAGTTTAGCAGGGGGCAACTACAATGAGCAGTTCTTC; cdr3_length: 15; clone_size: NA; d_call: TRBD1; j_call: TRBJ2-1; v_call: TRBV28
cdr3_aa: CASSPGLAGGNEQFF; cdr3_nt: TGCGCCAGCAGCCCGGGACTAGCGGGAGGCAATGAGCAGTTCTTC; cdr3_length: 15; clone_size: once; d_call: TRBD2; j_call: TRBJ2-1; v_call: TRBV4-3
cdr3_aa: CASSQGSGRLYEQYF; cdr3_nt: TGTGCCAGCAGTCAGGGGTCGGGCAGACTCTACGAGCAGTACTTC; cdr3_length: 15; clone_size: NA; d_call: NA; j_call: TRBJ2-7; v_call: TRBV5-4
cdr3_aa: CASSGDRLAKNIQYF; cdr3_nt: TGTGCCAGCTCCGGGGACAGGCTAGCCAAAAACATTCAGTACTTC; cdr3_length: 15; clone_size: NA; d_call: TRBD1; j_call: TRBJ2-4; v_call: TRBV18
cdr3_aa: CASSDSRVIVRGYTF; cdr3_nt: TGTGCCAGCAGTGATTCCAGGGTTATAGTCAGGGGCTACACCTTC; cdr3_length: 15; clone_size: NA; d_call: NA; j_call: TRBJ1-2; v_call: TRBV6-1
cdr3_aa: CASSLRTAHEQYF; cdr3_nt: TGCGCCAGCAGCCTACGGACAGCCCACGAGCAGTACTTC; cdr3_length: 13; clone_size: NA; d_call: NA; j_call: TRBJ2-7; v_call: TRBV5-1
cdr3_aa: CATTGDLNTEAFF; cdr3_nt: TGTGCCACCACAGGGGACTTGAACACTGAAGCTTTCTTT; cdr3_length: 13; clone_size: NA; d_call: TRBD1; j_call: TRBJ1-1; v_call: TRBV28
cdr3_aa: CASSYRGGQNTEAFF; cdr3_nt: TGTGCCAGCAGTTATAGGGGGGGACAGAACACTGAAGCTTTCTTT; cdr3_length: 15; clone_size: NA; d_call: NA; j_call: TRBJ1-1; v_call: TRBV6-6
cdr3_aa: CASSPHLRGGEQYF; cdr3_nt: TGTGCCAGCTCACCACATCTTCGGGGAGGCGAGCAGTACTTC; cdr3_length: 14; clone_size: NA; d_call: NA; j_call: TRBJ2-7; v_call: TRBV18
cdr3_aa: CASSIGLAGGVGTGELFF; cdr3_nt: TGTGCCAGCAGCATAGGACTAGCGGGAGGCGTCGGCACCGGGGAGCTGTTTTTT; cdr3_length: 18; clone_size: NA; d_call: NA; j_call: TRBJ2-2; v_call: TRBV21-1
cdr3_aa: CASSFDQPQHF; cdr3_nt: TGTGCCAGCAGTTTCGATCAGCCCCAGCATTTT; cdr3_length: 11; clone_size: NA; d_call: NA; j_call: TRBJ1-5; v_call: TRBV28
cdr3_aa: CASTPDRFNYGYTF; cdr3_nt: TGTGCCAGCACCCCGGACAGGTTTAACTATGGCTACACCTTC; cdr3_length: 14; clone_size: NA; d_call: TRBD1; j_call: TRBJ1-2; v_call: TRBV6-1
cdr3_aa: CSVLIFRGAGANVLTF; cdr3_nt: TGCAGCGTTTTAATATTCAGGGGAGCTGGGGCCAACGTCCTGACTTTC; cdr3_length: 16; clone_size: NA; d_call: NA; j_call: TRBJ2-6; v_call: TRBV29-1
cdr3_aa: CASSLEVPNTGELFF; cdr3_nt: TGTGCCAGCAGTTTAGAGGTTCCGAACACCGGGGAGCTGTTTTTT; cdr3_length: 15; clone_size: NA; d_call: NA; j_call: TRBJ2-2; v_call: TRBV27
cdr3_aa: CASSYRGGGYTF; cdr3_nt: TGTGCCAGCAGTTACAGGGGAGGAGGCTACACCTTC; cdr3_length: 12; clone_size: once; d_call: NA; j_call: TRBJ1-2; v_call: TRBV6-5
cdr3_aa: CAWSETSYTEAFF; cdr3_nt: TGTGCCTGGAGTGAGACTTCTTACACTGAAGCTTTCTTT; cdr3_length: 13; clone_size: few; d_call: NA; j_call: TRBJ1-1; v_call: TRBV30
cdr3_aa: CASSEPSGGLAGTNF; cdr3_nt: TGTGCCAGCAGTGAACCATCCGGAGGGCTAGCGGGAACCAACTTC; cdr3_length: 15; clone_size: NA; d_call: TRBD2; j_call: TRBJ2-7; v_call: TRBV6-1
cdr3_aa: CASSPRTESSYEQYF; cdr3_nt: TGTGCCAGCAGCCCGAGGACAGAGAGCTCCTACGAGCAGTACTTC; cdr3_length: 15; clone_size: NA; d_call: NA; j_call: TRBJ2-7; v_call: TRBV5-5
cdr3_aa: CASSLEFTAGFTEAFF; cdr3_nt: TGTGCCAGCAGCTTAGAGTTTACTGCGGGGTTCACTGAAGCTTTCTTT; cdr3_length: 16; clone_size: NA; d_call: NA; j_call: TRBJ1-1; v_call: TRBV11-2
cdr3_aa: CASSLGTGPTYEQYF; cdr3_nt: TGTGCCAGCAGCTTAGGGACAGGGCCCACCTACGAGCAGTACTTC; cdr3_length: 15; clone_size: NA; d_call: TRBD1; j_call: TRBJ2-7; v_call: TRBV11-3
cdr3_aa: CASSQARGNEQFF; cdr3_nt: TGCGCCAGCAGCCAAGCAAGAGGGAATGAGCAGTTCTTC; cdr3_length: 13; clone_size: NA; d_call: NA; j_call: TRBJ2-1; v_call: TRBV4-1
cdr3_aa: CASSIMQFQGYTF; cdr3_nt: TGTGCCAGTAGTATTATGCAGTTTCAAGGCTACACCTTC; cdr3_length: 13; clone_size: NA; d_call: NA; j_call: TRBJ1-2; v_call: TRBV19
cdr3_aa: CASSLARVPSGELFF; cdr3_nt: TGCGCCAGCAGCTTGGCCAGGGTCCCCAGCGGGGAGCTGTTTTTT; cdr3_length: 15; clone_size: NA; d_call: NA; j_call: TRBJ2-2; v_call: TRBV5-1
cdr3_aa: CASSLAGTSGSYEQYF; cdr3_nt: TGTGCCAGCAGCTTAGCTGGGACTAGCGGGAGCTACGAGCAGTACTTC; cdr3_length: 16; clone_size: NA; d_call: TRBD2; j_call: TRBJ2-7; v_call: TRBV7-2
cdr3_aa: CASSLRAYEQYF; cdr3_nt: TGTGCCAGCAGTCTCAGGGCCTACGAGCAGTACTTC; cdr3_length: 12; clone_size: once; d_call: NA; j_call: TRBJ2-7; v_call: TRBV28
cdr3_aa: CASSLGGGVTDINYGYTF; cdr3_nt: TGTGCCAGCAGCTTGGGTGGAGGGGTGACAGACATTAACTATGGCTACACCTTC; cdr3_length: 18; clone_size: NA; d_call: NA; j_call: TRBJ1-2; v_call: TRBV5-6
cdr3_aa: CASSPTDQNTGELFF; cdr3_nt: TGTGCCAGCAGCCCGACAGACCAGAACACCGGGGAGCTGTTTTTT; cdr3_length: 15; clone_size: NA; d_call: NA; j_call: TRBJ2-2; v_call: TRBV9
cdr3_aa: CASGLNLKGVVTEAFF; cdr3_nt: TGTGCTAGTGGTTTGAACCTAAAGGGGGTAGTCACTGAAGCTTTCTTT; cdr3_length: 16; clone_size: NA; d_call: NA; j_call: TRBJ1-1; v_call: TRBV12-5
cdr3_aa: CASSFSVIGEQYF; cdr3_nt: TGTGCCAGCAGCTTCTCAGTAATTGGCGAGCAGTACTTC; cdr3_length: 13; clone_size: NA; d_call: NA; j_call: TRBJ2-7; v_call: TRBV11-3
cdr3_aa: CASSATGGYEQYF; cdr3_nt: TGTGCCAGCAGTGCAACAGGGGGCTACGAGCAGTACTTC; cdr3_length: 13; clone_size: NA; d_call: TRBD1; j_call: TRBJ2-7; v_call: TRBV6-5
cdr3_aa: CASSMGLADRQFF; cdr3_nt: TGTGCCAGTAGTATGGGACTAGCGGACAGGCAGTTCTTC; cdr3_length: 13; clone_size: NA; d_call: TRBD2; j_call: TRBJ2-1; v_call: TRBV19
cdr3_aa: CASSFRQGNTEAFF; cdr3_nt: TGCGCCAGCAGCTTTAGACAGGGCAACACTGAAGCTTTCTTT; cdr3_length: 14; clone_size: NA; d_call: TRBD1; j_call: TRBJ1-1; v_call: TRBV5-1
cdr3_aa: CASSLVGTGGYNTEAFF; cdr3_nt: TGTGCCAGCAGCTTAGTTGGGACAGGGGGATACAACACTGAAGCTTTCTTT; cdr3_length: 17; clone_size: NA; d_call: TRBD1; j_call: TRBJ1-1; v_call: TRBV7-2
cdr3_aa: CASSPKGAGETQYF; cdr3_nt: TGTGCCAGCAGCCCCAAGGGCGCGGGAGAGACCCAGTACTTC; cdr3_length: 14; clone_size: NA; d_call: NA; j_call: TRBJ2-5; v_call: TRBV9
cdr3_aa: CAIRTEPNYGYTF; cdr3_nt: TGTGCCATCCGGACAGAACCCAACTATGGCTACACCTTC; cdr3_length: 13; clone_size: NA; d_call: NA; j_call: TRBJ1-2; v_call: TRBV10-3
cdr3_aa: CASDRARRGYGYTF; cdr3_nt: TGTGCCAGCGACCGGGCCCGCCGGGGATATGGCTACACCTTC; cdr3_length: 14; clone_size: NA; d_call: NA; j_call: TRBJ1-2; v_call: TRBV6-1
cdr3_aa: CASDTGTGGNEQFF; cdr3_nt: TGTGCCAGCGACACCGGGACAGGGGGCAATGAGCAGTTCTTC; cdr3_length: 14; clone_size: NA; d_call: TRBD1; j_call: TRBJ2-1; v_call: TRBV4-2
cdr3_aa: CASSQGVAGTDTQYF; cdr3_nt: TGTGCCAGCAGCCAAGGGGTAGCGGGCACAGATACGCAGTATTTT; cdr3_length: 15; clone_size: NA; d_call: NA; j_call: TRBJ2-3; v_call: TRBV14